The source of this T cell receptor beta chain is a study of T cells after yellow fever vaccination. The sample holds many counts of this clonotype. TCRdb independently ran MiXCR on the 5' RACE reads; one entry per CDR3 protein. In the table there are 100,000 to 150,000 distinct CDR3 sequences, 6.5% to 8% of which are singletons. The sample consisted of CD4+ T cells sorted from PBMCs, taken around 10 days after the first yellow fever vaccination. This clonotype originated in a man younger than 35 who received the YFV17D yellow fever vaccine.

The CDR3 DNA is TGTGCCAGCAGCTTAGCGCCGGGGTTCGCTGAAGCTTTCTTT. Encoded protein: CASSLAPGFAEAFF. The gene calls are TRBV7-6 and TRBJ1-1, with D unclear. V lost 0 bases and J lost 6, with 11 bases in between. The germline gives CDR1 SGHVS, CDR2 FNYEAQ. The CDR3 consists of 14 residues.